One and the same sample provided the 2 T cell receptor beta chains below, sequenced in a study of blood T cell repertoires in COVID-19. This table comes from immunoSEQ multiplex PCR, and its TCRdb copy is limited to in-frame clones, with some not included. The top ten hold less than 9% of the sample, which has 540,000 or so clones, 85% to 90% seen once. Sequencing was performed on peripheral blood. These receptors all stem from a woman aged 50 to 60 with COVID-19, enrolled during active disease.

This CDR3 reads CASRAGGSSNQPQHF. CDR3 DNA sequence: TGTGCCAGCAGGGCAGGGGGCAGTAGCAATCAGCCCCAGCATTTT. The V call is TRBV28, the J call TRBJ1-5; 8 bases line up with TRBD1. Per the germline V gene, CDR1 is MDHEN and CDR2 is SYDVKM. The CDR3 loop spans 15 amino acids. Germline trimming cut 6 bases from V and 0 bases from J; bases unmatched to any gene: 4.

The chain carries TRBV15 and TRBJ1-2, with 7 bases fitting TRBD1. V gave up 3 bases and J gave up 6 bases; unmatched junction bases: 7. The CDR3 has 14 residues. CDR1 and CDR2 (germline): LNHNV, YYDKDF (reference sequence). CDR3 bases: TGTGCCACCAGCAGGGACCGGACAGGAGATGGCTACACCTTC. This gives the protein CATSRDRTGDGYTF. Full variable domain (outside the CDR3, taken from reference TRBV15 and TRBJ1-2): DAMVIQNPRYQVTQFGKPVTLSCSQTLNHNVMYWYQQKSSQAPKLLFHYYDKDFNNEADTPDNFQSRRPNTSFCFLDIRSPGLGDTAMYLCATSRDRTGDGYTFGSGTRLTVV.